A selection of T cell receptor beta chains follows, all from one sample in a study of cytomegalovirus exposure and HLA in healthy donors. Profiling relied on immunoSEQ multiplex PCR, and the TCRdb table lists in-frame clones only, not all of them. The sample has tens of thousands of clones, nearly 80% seen once; the top ten hold around 4.3%. Sequencing input: PBMCs. These receptors came from a man in his forties or fifties in good health and CMV-seronegative. CDR3s include the opening cysteine and the closing phenylalanine or tryptophan. The order of the fields is J gene, D gene, V gene, clone size, CDR3 protein, CDR3 DNA. A D gene is named only where the DNA matches it firmly. The size of a clone is reported for some rows only, either as once, few or many, or as a class for expanded clones.

>TRBJ1-3|NA|TRBV4-1|NA
CASSPDIGGAGNTIYF
TGCGCCAGCAGCCCAGACATTGGGGGGGCCGGAAACACCATATATTTT
>TRBJ2-7|TRBD2|TRBV25-1|NA
CASSESSGRFYEQYF
TGTGCCAGCAGTGAATCTAGCGGGAGGTTCTACGAGCAGTACTTC
>TRBJ2-1|TRBD1|TRBV7-2|few
CASSTRQGNEQFF
TGTGCCAGCAGCACTCGACAGGGAAACGAGCAGTTCTTC
>TRBJ2-7|TRBD2|TRBV5-1|NA
CASSSGLAVSYEQYF
TGCGCCAGCAGCTCGGGACTAGCAGTTTCCTACGAGCAGTACTTC
>TRBJ2-7|TRBD1|TRBV5-4|once
CASSLLGQGDEQYF
TGTGCCAGCAGCTTGTTGGGACAGGGGGACGAGCAGTACTTC
>TRBJ2-5|TRBD2|TRBV6-5|NA
CASSYGSGRGETQYF
TGTGCCAGCAGTTATGGCAGCGGGAGGGGGGAGACCCAGTACTTC
>TRBJ1-4|TRBD1|TRBV9|NA
CASSRVGQFNEKLFF
TGTGCCAGCAGCCGAGTGGGACAGTTTAATGAAAAACTGTTTTTT
>TRBJ2-6|NA|TRBV28|NA
CASSLNQAGSGANVLTF
TGTGCCAGCAGTTTGAACCAAGCTGGCTCTGGGGCCAACGTCCTGACTTTC
>TRBJ2-7|TRBD1|TRBV6-5|NA
CASSTGTGTYEQYF
TGTGCCAGCAGTACCGGGACAGGGACTTACGAGCAGTACTTC
>TRBJ2-7|NA|TRBV30|NA
CAWTPRRFPYEQYF
TGTGCCTGGACCCCCAGGCGATTCCCCTACGAGCAGTACTTC
>TRBJ2-3|NA|TRBV7-9|NA
CASSLVFGQADSTDTQYF
TGTGCCAGCAGCTTAGTATTCGGTCAGGCAGACAGCACAGATACGCAGTATTTT
>TRBJ2-1|NA|TRBV15|NA
CATSRAAQEQFF
TGTGCCACCAGCAGAGCTGCTCAGGAGCAGTTCTTC
>TRBJ2-5|NA|TRBV28|NA
CASSLNGRGEQETQYF
TGTGCCAGCAGTTTGAACGGCAGGGGGGAACAAGAGACCCAGTACTTC
>TRBJ2-1|NA|TRBV30|few
CAWEVVNEQFF
TGTGCCTGGGAGGTCGTCAATGAGCAGTTCTTC
>TRBJ2-3|TRBD2|TRBV7-9|NA
CASSSYGTNTQYF
TGTGCCAGCAGCTCCTACGGGACTAATACGCAGTATTTT
>TRBJ2-7|TRBD1|TRBV18|once
CASSLLGDRGNHEQYF
TGTGCCAGCTCCCTACTGGGGGACAGGGGAAACCACGAGCAGTACTTC
>TRBJ1-1|TRBD1|TRBV27|NA
CASKGDRGVPEAFF
TGTGCCAGCAAGGGGGACAGGGGGGTTCCTGAAGCTTTCTTT
>TRBJ1-1|NA|TRBV5-5|NA
CASSPWFGGDTEAFF
TGTGCCAGCAGCCCATGGTTTGGGGGGGACACTGAAGCTTTCTTT
>TRBJ1-1|TRBD1|TRBV7-2|NA
CASNYRGDTEAFF
TGTGCCAGCAACTACAGGGGCGACACTGAAGCTTTCTTT
>TRBJ2-1|NA|TRBV6-4|NA
CASSREWYNEQFF
TGTGCCAGCTCCCGGGAGTGGTACAATGAGCAGTTCTTC
>TRBJ2-5|NA|TRBV29-1|NA
CSVGQSYQETQYF
TGCAGCGTCGGACAGTCCTACCAAGAGACCCAGTACTTC
>TRBJ1-5|NA|TRBV5-3|NA
CARSLPRQKDQPQHF
TGTGCCAGAAGCCTGCCGCGGCAGAAAGATCAGCCCCAGCATTTT
>TRBJ1-2|NA|TRBV30|NA
CAWSQERRAGVYTF
TGTGCCTGGAGCCAGGAAAGACGCGCAGGGGTCTACACCTTC
>TRBJ1-3|TRBD1|TRBV20-1|NA
CSAPRGDTIYF
TGCAGTGCTCCCAGGGGGGACACCATATATTTT
>TRBJ2-5|TRBD2|TRBV14|NA
CASSLRLAGGSETQYF
TGTGCCAGCAGCCTCAGACTAGCGGGAGGGTCAGAGACCCAGTACTTC
>TRBJ2-1|TRBD2|TRBV7-2|NA
CASRGRLAGGRDEQFF
TGTGCCAGCAGAGGACGACTAGCGGGAGGTCGGGATGAGCAGTTCTTC
>TRBJ1-1|NA|TRBV29-1|once
CSVGQYTEAFF
TGCAGCGTTGGACAGTACACTGAAGCTTTCTTT
>TRBJ1-5|TRBD1|TRBV2|NA
CASSQRTGNNQPQHF
TGTGCCAGCAGCCAAAGGACAGGAAACAATCAGCCCCAGCATTTT
>TRBJ2-7|TRBD1|TRBV28|NA
CASSSRTGIFYEQYF
TGTGCCAGCAGTTCACGGACAGGGATCTTTTACGAGCAGTACTTC
>TRBJ2-7|NA|TRBV4-2|NA
CASSLTGIYEQYF
TGTGCCAGCAGCCTAACAGGGATCTACGAGCAGTACTTC
>TRBJ2-1|NA|TRBV4-1|NA
CASSQDRTNNEQFF
TGCGCCAGCAGCCAAGATCGGACTAACAATGAGCAGTTCTTC
>TRBJ1-5|TRBD1|TRBV28|NA
CASTQQGSGRQPQHF
TGTGCCAGCACGCAACAGGGGAGCGGCCGGCAGCCCCAGCATTTT
>TRBJ2-5|NA|TRBV4-2|NA
CASSQDIGTQRTQYF
TGTGCCAGCAGCCAAGATATTGGGACTCAAAGGACCCAGTACTTC
>TRBJ2-1|NA|TRBV6-5|few
CASSGTTRNEQFF
TGTGCCAGCAGTGGAACGACTAGGAATGAGCAGTTCTTC
>TRBJ1-5|NA|TRBV7-6|NA
CASSLLAEPNQPQHF
TGTGCCAGCAGCTTACTTGCAGAACCCAATCAGCCCCAGCATTTT
>TRBJ2-2|TRBD2|TRBV5-1|NA
CASSLRLAGPGELFF
TGCGCCAGCAGCTTGAGGCTAGCGGGTCCCGGGGAGCTGTTTTTT
>TRBJ2-3|NA|TRBV21-1|NA
CASSNSPGSQGDTQYF
TGTGCCAGCAGCAACTCACCGGGATCGCAAGGAGATACGCAGTATTTT
>TRBJ1-3|NA|TRBV19|NA
CASSPSQGTPGNTIYF
TGTGCCAGTAGTCCTTCACAGGGTACCCCTGGAAACACCATATATTTT
>TRBJ1-2|NA|TRBV28|NA
CASSPQRGRDYGYTF
TGTGCCAGCAGTCCCCAGCGGGGGCGAGACTATGGCTACACCTTC
>TRBJ2-7|TRBD2|TRBV27|NA
CASSLRFGLAANYEQYF
TGTGCCAGCAGTTTACGATTCGGACTAGCGGCGAACTACGAGCAGTACTTC
>TRBJ2-4|NA|TRBV2|NA
CASSEIFRDTQNIQYF
TGTGCCAGCAGTGAAATTTTCCGGGACACCCAAAACATTCAGTACTTC
>TRBJ2-7|NA|TRBV25-1|NA
CASSEYGGRGTYEQYF
TGTGCCAGCAGTGAATATGGGGGCAGAGGAACCTACGAGCAGTACTTC
>TRBJ2-1|TRBD2|TRBV11-2|NA
CASSTGLAGVVDEQFF
TGTGCCAGCAGCACGGGACTAGCGGGAGTAGTCGATGAGCAGTTCTTC
>TRBJ1-3|NA|TRBV28|few
CASSRDHGGLSGNTIYF
TGTGCCAGCAGCAGAGACCACGGGGGACTCTCTGGAAACACCATATATTTT
>TRBJ2-2|TRBD2|TRBV27|NA
CASSRDYATGELFF
TGTGCCAGCAGTCGGGACTATGCCACCGGGGAGCTGTTTTTT
>TRBJ2-1|TRBD2|TRBV5-6|few
CASSVGLAGVSYNEQFF
TGTGCCAGCAGCGTGGGACTAGCGGGAGTGTCTTACAATGAGCAGTTCTTC
>TRBJ2-7|TRBD1|TRBV29-1|NA
CSRSSGTAGEQYF
TGCAGCAGATCCTCCGGGACAGCTGGGGAGCAGTACTTC
>TRBJ2-7|NA|TRBV5-6|NA
CASSIQRREQYF
TGTGCCAGCAGCATTCAGCGGCGAGAGCAGTACTTC
>TRBJ1-2|TRBD1|TRBV5-4|NA
CASSSTGTGDGYTF
TGTGCCAGCAGCTCGACCGGGACAGGCGATGGCTACACCTTC
>TRBJ1-2|NA|TRBV28|NA
CASNRSGRWYGYTF
TGTGCCAGCAACCGGAGTGGGAGATGGTATGGCTACACCTTC
>TRBJ1-5|NA|TRBV27|NA
CASSLGTPRGQPQHF
TGTGCCAGCAGTCTAGGGACACCCCGGGGTCAGCCCCAGCATTTT
>TRBJ2-5|TRBD2|TRBV7-2|NA
CASSLGGGRQETQYF
TGTGCCAGCAGCTTAGGGGGCGGGAGGCAAGAGACCCAGTACTTC
>TRBJ2-3|NA|TRBV30|NA
CAWSVRARDTQYF
TGTGCCTGGAGTGTACGAGCGAGAGATACGCAGTATTTT